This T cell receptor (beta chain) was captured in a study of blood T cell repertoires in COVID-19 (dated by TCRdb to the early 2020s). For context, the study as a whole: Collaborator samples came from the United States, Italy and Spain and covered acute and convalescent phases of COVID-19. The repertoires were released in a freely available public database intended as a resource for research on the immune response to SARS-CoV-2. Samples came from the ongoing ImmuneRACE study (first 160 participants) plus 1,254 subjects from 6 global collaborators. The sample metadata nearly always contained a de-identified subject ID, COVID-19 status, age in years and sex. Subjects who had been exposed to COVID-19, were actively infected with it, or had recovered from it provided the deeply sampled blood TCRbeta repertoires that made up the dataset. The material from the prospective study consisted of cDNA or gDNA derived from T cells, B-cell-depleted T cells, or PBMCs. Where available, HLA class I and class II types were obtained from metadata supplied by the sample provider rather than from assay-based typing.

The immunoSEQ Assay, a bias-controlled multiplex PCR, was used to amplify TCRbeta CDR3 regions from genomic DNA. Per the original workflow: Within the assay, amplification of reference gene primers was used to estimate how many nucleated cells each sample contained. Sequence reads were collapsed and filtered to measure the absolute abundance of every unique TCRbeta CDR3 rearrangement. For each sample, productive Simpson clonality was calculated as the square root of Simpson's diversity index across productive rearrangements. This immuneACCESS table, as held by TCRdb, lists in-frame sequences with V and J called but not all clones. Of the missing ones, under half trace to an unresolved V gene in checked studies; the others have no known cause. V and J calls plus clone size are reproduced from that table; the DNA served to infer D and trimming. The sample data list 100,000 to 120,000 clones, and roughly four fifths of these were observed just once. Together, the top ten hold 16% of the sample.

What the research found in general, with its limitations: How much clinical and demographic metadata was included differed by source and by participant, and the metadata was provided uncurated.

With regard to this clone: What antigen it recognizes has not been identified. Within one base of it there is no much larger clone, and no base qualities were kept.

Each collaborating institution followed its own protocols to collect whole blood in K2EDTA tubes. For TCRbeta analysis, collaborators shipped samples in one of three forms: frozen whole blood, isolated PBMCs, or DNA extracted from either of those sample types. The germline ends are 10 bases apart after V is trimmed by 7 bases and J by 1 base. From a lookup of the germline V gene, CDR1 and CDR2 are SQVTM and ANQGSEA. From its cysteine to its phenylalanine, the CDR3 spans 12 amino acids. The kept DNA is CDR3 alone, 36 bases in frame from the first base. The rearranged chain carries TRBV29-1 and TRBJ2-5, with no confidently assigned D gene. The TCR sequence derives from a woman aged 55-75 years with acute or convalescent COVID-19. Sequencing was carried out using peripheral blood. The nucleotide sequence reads TGCAGCGCCCAAGAGGTCCAAGAGACCCAGTACTTC. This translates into CSAQEVQETQYF.